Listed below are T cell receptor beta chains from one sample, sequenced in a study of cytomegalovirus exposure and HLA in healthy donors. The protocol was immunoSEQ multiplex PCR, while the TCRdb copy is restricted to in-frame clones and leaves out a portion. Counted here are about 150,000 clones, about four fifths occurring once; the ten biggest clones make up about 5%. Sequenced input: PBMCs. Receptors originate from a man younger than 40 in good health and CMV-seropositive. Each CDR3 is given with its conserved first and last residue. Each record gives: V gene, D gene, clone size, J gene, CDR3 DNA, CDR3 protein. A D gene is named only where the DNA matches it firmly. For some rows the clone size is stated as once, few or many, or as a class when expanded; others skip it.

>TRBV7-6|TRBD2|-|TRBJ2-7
TGTGCCAGCAGCAGACTAGCGGGAGAGCGGATCGAGCAGTACTTC
CASSRLAGERIEQYF
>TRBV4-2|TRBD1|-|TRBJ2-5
TGTGCCAGCAGCCATTTTCAGGGGACAGAGACCCTGTACTTC
CASSHFQGTETLYF
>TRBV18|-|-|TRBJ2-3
TGTGCCAGCTCCTACAGGGTAAGGGAAGATACGCAGTATTTT
CASSYRVREDTQYF
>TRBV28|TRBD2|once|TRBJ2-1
TGTGCCAGCTCCCGGGGGGGCTCCTACAATGAGCAGTTCTTC
CASSRGGSYNEQFF
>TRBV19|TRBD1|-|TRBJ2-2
TGTGCCAGTAGTCTGGGACAGGGGCTATACACCGGGGAGCTGTTTTTT
CASSLGQGLYTGELFF
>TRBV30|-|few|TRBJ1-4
TGTGCCTGGAGTGTACTACGGGAAAAACTGTTTTTT
CAWSVLREKLFF
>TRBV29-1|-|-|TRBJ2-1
TGCAGCGTTGAAGGACTAGAAGGGGCCTACAATGAGCAGTTCTTC
CSVEGLEGAYNEQFF
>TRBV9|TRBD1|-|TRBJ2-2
TGTGCCAGCAGCGCGAGGGGGACAGTGAACACCGGGGAGCTGTTTTTT
CASSARGTVNTGELFF
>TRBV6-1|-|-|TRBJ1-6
TGTGCCAGCGGGAAAGACAGACTTTCTCCACCCCTCCACTTT
CASGKDRLSPPLHF
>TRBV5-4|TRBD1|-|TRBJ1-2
TGTGCCAGCAGCGAAGGGACAGCCTATGGCTACACCTTC
CASSEGTAYGYTF
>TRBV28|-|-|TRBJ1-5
TGTGCCAGCAGTTCGGACAGCTATAGCAATCAGCCCCAGCATTTT
CASSSDSYSNQPQHF
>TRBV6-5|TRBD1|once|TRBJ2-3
TGTGCCAGCAGTCAGACGGGACAGGTCACAGATACGCAGTATTTT
CASSQTGQVTDTQYF
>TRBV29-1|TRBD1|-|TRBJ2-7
TGCAGCGTCACCGGGACAGGGGGCAGGGAGCAGTACTTC
CSVTGTGGREQYF
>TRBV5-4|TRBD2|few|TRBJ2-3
TGTGCCAGCAGCTTGAGGGTAGCGGGAGGGACCACAGATACGCAGTATTTT
CASSLRVAGGTTDTQYF
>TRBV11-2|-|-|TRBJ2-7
TGTGCCAGCAGCTTAGCTAGGTCTGGTAACGAGCAGTACTTC
CASSLARSGNEQYF
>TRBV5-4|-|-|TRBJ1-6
TGTGCCAGCAGCTTGGAACAGCGGGGTTCACCCCTCCACTTT
CASSLEQRGSPLHF
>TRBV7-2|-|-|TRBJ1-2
TGTGCCAGCAGCGCACATCAGGGGAACTATGGCTACACCTTC
CASSAHQGNYGYTF
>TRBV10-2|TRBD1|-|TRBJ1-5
TGCGCCAGCACCGCGACAGGGATAGATCAGCCCCAGCATTTT
CASTATGIDQPQHF
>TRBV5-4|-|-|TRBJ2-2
TGTGCCAGCAGCCTCGACAGTCGCGCCGGGGAGCTGTTTTTT
CASSLDSRAGELFF
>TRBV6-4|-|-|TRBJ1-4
TGTGCCAGCAGTGACTCGGCAGAGGATTCGACTAATGAAAAACTGTTTTTT
CASSDSAEDSTNEKLFF
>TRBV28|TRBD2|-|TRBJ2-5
TGTGCCAGCAGATTAGGGACTAGCGGGGCGGGAAAGACCCAGTACTTC
CASRLGTSGAGKTQYF
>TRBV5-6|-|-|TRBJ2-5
TGTGCCAGCAGCCCTCTCCGGGAGACCCAGTACTTC
CASSPLRETQYF
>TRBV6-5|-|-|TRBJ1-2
TGTGCCAGCAGTTACTCGGGGGGGATCTATGGCTACACCTTC
CASSYSGGIYGYTF
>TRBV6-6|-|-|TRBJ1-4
TGTGCCAGCAGTTACTCCCAGGGACTTAATGAAAAACTGTTTTTT
CASSYSQGLNEKLFF